These T cell receptor beta chains were read from a single sample in a study of early T cells in non-severe SARS-CoV-2 infection. A single record per CDR3 protein comes from TCRdb applying MiXCR to the 5' RACE reads. There are about 60,000 distinct CDR3 sequences in the sample; more than 8.5% occur only once, and 17% lies in the top ten. Sequenced: whole blood. These receptors all come from an adult who was a healthcare worker with PCR-confirmed SARS-CoV-2 infection or an uninfected control (not recorded which). CDR3s include the opening cysteine and the closing phenylalanine or tryptophan. The listing skips clone size in some rows; elsewhere it reads once, few, many or a size class.

>.|TRBV12-3/TRBV12-4|17|TRBJ2-4
CASSPKDGGLAKNIQYF
>few|TRBV7-2|15|TRBJ2-6
CASSPRGVRANVLTF
>few|TRBV7-9|13|TRBJ2-3
CASSLWREDTQYF
>many|TRBV20-1|14|TRBJ2-1
CSAPSGRNYNEQFF
>.|TRBV15|15|TRBJ2-1
CATSREGGSYNEQFF
>.|TRBV7-9|15|TRBJ2-7
CASSSRQGTSYEQYF
>.|TRBV18|15|TRBJ1-5
CASSPQDGSNQPQHF
>many|TRBV4-1|19|TRBJ2-3
CASSQDPPLTSGYTDTQYF
>few|TRBV9|11|TRBJ1-2
CASSGGEGYTF
>many|TRBV11-1|15|TRBJ2-1
CASSLRSALYNEQFF
>many|TRBV30|15|TRBJ2-3
CAWSVGQGSTDTQYF
>.|TRBV12-3/TRBV12-4|14|TRBJ1-1
CASSFPGMNTEAFF
>.|TRBV29-1|14|TRBJ2-1
CSVQRQGPHNEQFF
>many|TRBV20-1|14|TRBJ1-5
CSAIEQGRGQPQHF
>many|TRBV6-5|17|TRBJ2-5
CASRYLYRFLYQETQYF
>.|TRBV7-2|16|TRBJ1-2
CASSPWPRGKNYGYTF
>.|TRBV5-1|16|TRBJ2-1
CASTPLAGRRTNEQFF
>many|TRBV2|14|TRBJ2-1
CASSRRTGGAEQFF
>many|TRBV11-2|18|TRBJ2-7
CASSLLHPRDGFSGEQYF
>once|TRBV5-5|14|TRBJ1-5
CASSPQYSNQPQHF
>many|TRBV5-1|14|TRBJ2-3
CASSLAQGADTQYF
>many|TRBV7-2|16|TRBJ1-5
CASSFTGISSNQPQHF
>many|TRBV27|13|TRBJ2-1
CASSSPRGKEQFF
>many|TRBV27|18|TRBJ2-2
CASSPHPWGSYSTGELFF
>many|TRBV6-5|17|TRBJ1-5
CASSALAVGGSNQPQHF
>many|TRBV6-6|13|TRBJ1-2
CASSARRSYGYTF
>many|TRBV7-9|16|TRBJ2-1
CASSVPSGVRVNEQFF
>many|TRBV4-3|18|TRBJ2-3
CASSQGAVWERATDTQYF
>many|TRBV5-6|16|TRBJ1-1
CASSRDGRRVNTEAFF
>few|TRBV6-2/TRBV6-3|16|TRBJ1-5
CASSYPGTGDGQPQHF
>.|TRBV28|14|TRBJ2-7
CASSYPVRTYEQYF
>many|TRBV12-3/TRBV12-4|15|TRBJ1-2
CASSLSRTGFFGYTF
>.|TRBV10-3|14|TRBJ2-3
CAIGERDRTDTQYF
>many|TRBV12-5|11|TRBJ1-5
CASGHGWPQHF
>few|TRBV28|13|TRBJ2-5
CASNFGHQETQYF
>.|TRBV5-1|14|TRBJ2-1
CASSSVADYNEQFF
>few|TRBV7-2|13|TRBJ1-2
CASSSDLRIGYTF
>.|TRBV3-1|14|TRBJ1-6
CASRLQGGHSPLHF
>many|TRBV27|14|TRBJ1-1
CASSPGDRRTEAFF
>many|TRBV11-3|17|TRBJ2-7
CASSQTGRVFSAYEQYF
>many|TRBV27|13|TRBJ2-2
CASRFLNTGELFF
>many|TRBV2|12|TRBJ2-7
CASSEGRIVQYF